This entry lists 30 T cell receptor beta chains sequenced from one sample in a study of T cell repertoires in cytomegalovirus infection. Each CDR3 protein is one row after TCRdb ran MiXCR on the reads. The table includes about a million distinct CDR3 sequences, around 30% detected once. The antigens for these receptors are not known. The starting material was cultured CD8+ T cells from PBMCs, obtained from culture after CMV antigen stimulation. The source is a human donor in good health (CMV status not recorded). Some clones in this sample may be carry-over from other donors' samples.

This clonotype has a handful of counts. V gene TRBV12-3 or TRBV12-4 combines with J gene TRBJ2-3; 8 positions match TRBD2. CDR3 size: 14 residues. The ends lost 5 bases at V and 4 bases at J; junction bases unmatched: 5. This chain's CDR3 is CASSPLAGPDTQYF. The CDR3 nucleotides are TGTGCCAGCAGTCCCCTAGCGGGCCCAGATACGCAGTATTTT.

J is TRBJ2-3 and V is TRBV7-6; D may correspond to TRBD1 or TRBD2 (6 bases each). The germline gives CDR1 SGHVS, CDR2 FNYEAQ. Trimming removed 4 bases at V and 5 bases at J, with 10 bases between. The CDR3 length is 13 residues. CDR3 amino acids: CASSSEGGDTQYF. The CDR3 DNA is TGTGCCAGCAGCTCCGAGGGGGGAGATACGCAGTATTTT.

The V call is TRBV14, the J call TRBJ1-1; no reliable D call. V was cut by 4 bases and J by 3 bases, with 15 bases left in between. CDR1 SGHDN and CDR2 FVKESK come from the germline V gene. This CDR3 has 15 amino acids. The CDR3 is CASSPSPGRHTEAFF. CDR3 coding DNA: TGTGCCAGCAGCCCCTCCCCTGGGAGACACACTGAAGCTTTCTTT.

This clonotype was seen more than once but under ten times. The V gene is TRBV19, the J gene TRBJ2-1; 7 positions agree with TRBD1. Germline CDR1 reads LNHDA; CDR2 reads SQIVND (reference sequence). This CDR3 comprises 17 residues. Losses at the gene ends were 1 base for V and 2 bases for J; bases not matched to a gene: 8. CDR3 protein: CASSIVSTGTTYNEQFF. The DNA of the CDR3 is TGTGCCAGTAGTATAGTCTCGACAGGGACCACCTACAATGAGCAGTTCTTC.

This clonotype was recorded a few times. The V and J genes are TRBV20-1 and TRBJ1-1; possibly TRBD1 for D (5 bases). The CDR3 covers 10 residues. Trimming left V 6 bases short and J 10 bases short, with 12 bases between. From germline, CDR1 is DFQATT and CDR2 SNEGSKA (reference sequence). The CDR3 DNA sequence: TGCAGTGCCCCTTCAAGGGGAGCTTTCTTT. Amino acid sequence: CSAPSRGAFF.

The chain links TRBV27 to TRBJ1-5; a possible D gene is TRBD1 (6 bases). The V end was cut by 5 bases, the J end by 4 bases, with 9 bases between. The CDR3 runs to 13 residues. Germline CDR1 and CDR2: MNHEY and SMNVEV (reference sequence). The CDR3 sequence is CASSGQSNQPQHF. In nucleotides, the CDR3 is TGTGCCAGCAGTGGACAGTCAAATCAGCCCCAGCATTTT.

V is TRBV9 and J is TRBJ2-3; unclear D gene. The CDR3 extends over 14 amino acids. The V end lost 3 bases, the J end lost 0 bases, and 8 bases lay between the germline ends. The germline CDR1 and CDR2 sequences are SGDLS and YYNGEE. The CDR3 sequence: CASSADQSTDTQYF. CDR3 bases: TGTGCCAGCAGCGCAGACCAAAGCACAGATACGCAGTATTTT.

The chain joins TRBV19 to TRBJ2-7; D is unresolved. In germline, CDR1 is LNHDA, CDR2 SQIVND (reference sequence). Trimming pared 1 base from V and 6 bases from J, leaving 16 bases between. CDR3 length: 15 amino acids. The CDR3 DNA follows: TGTGCCAGTAGTATAGTCCCGGTACAGTCAACCGAGCAGTACTTC. This sequence encodes CASSIVPVQSTEQYF.

This clonotype was found a few times. This chain uses TRBV7-6 with TRBJ1-1; possibly TRBD1 for D (5 bases). The V end was cut by 4 bases, the J end by 3 bases, with 21 bases between. The CDR3 extends over 17 amino acids. Germline values: CDR1 SGHVS, CDR2 FNYEAQ. This chain's CDR3 is CASSSGGDPRLDTEAFF. The CDR3 bases are TGTGCCAGCAGCTCCGGGGGGGACCCACGGTTGGACACTGAAGCTTTCTTT.

This clonotype was observed a few times. The chain employs TRBV7-6 and TRBJ1-2; D is unclear. CDR3 length: 15 amino acids. Trimming cost V 9 bases and J 0 bases, with 17 bases left between them. CDR1 SGHVS and CDR2 FNYEAQ come from the germline V gene. CDR3 nucleotide sequence: TGTGCCAGTACCTTATCATGGGGAGCTAACTATGGCTACACCTTC. It specifies CASTLSWGANYGYTF.

This clonotype has just a few counts. The chain recombines TRBV14 with TRBJ2-1; D may be TRBD1 (6 bases). Germline values: CDR1 SGHDN, CDR2 FVKESK. This CDR3 is 15 amino acids long. Trimming removed 3 bases from V and 0 bases from J, with 9 bases in between. CDR3: CASSHGTYSYNEQFF. CDR3 coding DNA: TGTGCCAGCAGCCACGGGACATACTCCTACAATGAGCAGTTCTTC.

This clonotype turned up a few times. The rearrangement joins TRBV7-6 to TRBJ2-7; 9 bases line up with TRBD1. Germline V gives CDR1 SGHVS, CDR2 FNYEAQ. Trimming took 1 base from V and 4 from J; bases not matched to a gene: 5. The CDR3 sequence is 15 residues long. The CDR3 here is CASSLGRTGEYEQYF. Written as DNA, the CDR3 is TGTGCCAGCAGCTTAGGCCGGACAGGGGAATACGAGCAGTACTTC.

This chain connects TRBV19 to TRBJ1-1; unclear D gene. The CDR3 has 14 amino acids. V was cut by 3 bases and J by 3 bases, with 11 bases left in between. Germline V CDR1 and CDR2: LNHDA, SQIVND (reference sequence). This CDR3 is CASSIVSTYTEAFF. The CDR3 nucleotides are TGTGCCAGTAGTATCGTCTCTACGTACACTGAAGCTTTCTTT.

This clonotype was counted between two and nine times. This chain connects TRBV9 to TRBJ2-1, with a weak D call TRBD2 (5 bases). Germline loops: CDR1 SGDLS, CDR2 YYNGEE. V lost 0 bases and J 2 bases, leaving 9 bases between the germline ends. This CDR3 is 15 amino acids long. The CDR3 sequence: CASSVGETTYNEQFF. In DNA, the CDR3 is TGTGCCAGCAGCGTAGGGGAGACAACCTACAATGAGCAGTTCTTC. The entire variable domain, with the rest obtained from reference TRBV9 and TRBJ2-1, is as follows: DSGVTQTPKHLITATGQRVTLRCSPRSGDLSVYWYQQSLDQGLQFLIQYYNGEERAKGNILERFSAQQFPDLHSELNLSSLELGDSALYFCASSVGETTYNEQFFGPGTRLTVL.

The rearrangement links TRBV27 to TRBJ1-1; D might be TRBD1 (5 bases). V gave up 6 bases and J gave up 7 bases, with 21 bases separating them. This CDR3 has 15 amino acids. Germline CDR1 reads MNHEY; CDR2 reads SMNVEV (reference sequence). The CDR3 DNA follows: TGTGCCAGCAGAGTAAGACCCTTGGGACTTGATGAAGCTTTCTTT. Translated: CASRVRPLGLDEAFF.

The chain employs TRBV18 and TRBJ2-7, with D possibly TRBD1 on 5 matching bases. The germline gives CDR1 KGHSH, CDR2 LQKENI. V lost 2 bases and J 3 bases, leaving 8 bases between the germline ends. This CDR3 has 13 residues. For the CDR3, the DNA is TGTGCCAGCTCACCAGGACACCTCTACGAGCAGTACGTC. It translates to CASSPGHLYEQYV.

This clonotype has a handful of counts. The J gene is TRBJ1-5, the V gene TRBV19; D gene unclear. Trimming removed 4 bases at V and 7 bases at J, with 11 bases between. The CDR3 length is 13 residues. Germline values: CDR1 LNHDA, CDR2 SQIVND (reference sequence). The CDR3 spells CASSTSGWQPQHF. The CDR3 DNA is TGTGCCAGTAGTACCTCCGGGTGGCAGCCCCAGCATTTT. The complete variable domain, with remaining parts taken from reference TRBV19 and TRBJ1-5, reads DGGITQSPKYLFRKEGQNVTLSCEQNLNHDAMYWYRQDPGQGLRLIYYSQIVNDFQKGDIAEGYSVSREKKESFPLTVTSAQKNPTAFYLCASSTSGWQPQHFGDGTRLSIL.

V and J are TRBV4-2 and TRBJ2-7; the D gene is possibly TRBD1 (6 bases). Between the trimmed V and J ends, which lost 5 bases and 4 bases, there was a span of 24 bases. The germline CDR1 and CDR2 sequences are LGHNA and YNFKEQ. This CDR3 spans 17 amino acids. The CDR3 sequence: CASSARFRQGSFYEQYF. DNA for the CDR3: TGTGCCAGCAGCGCAAGATTTAGGCAGGGGAGTTTTTACGAGCAGTACTTC.

The V and J genes are TRBV7-2 and TRBJ2-4; D not certain. This CDR3 comprises 14 residues. Germline CDR1 and CDR2: SGHTA and FQGNSA. Trimming shortened V by 5 bases and J by 5 bases, and 13 bases separated the two germline ends. The CDR3 region is CASSPRASQNIQYF. DNA for the CDR3: TGTGCCAGCAGCCCCCGGGCCAGTCAAAACATTCAGTACTTC.

In its sample, this clonotype was seen a few times. The V and J genes are TRBV12-3 or TRBV12-4 and TRBJ1-2, with unresolved D. CDR3 length: 13 residues. V lost 6 bases and J lost 6, with 14 bases in between. CDR3 protein: CASSPTPRNGYTF. The CDR3 nucleotides read TGTGCCAGCAGCCCGACCCCTAGGAATGGCTACACCTTC.

V usage is TRBV7-8 and J usage is TRBJ1-1, with a tentative D call TRBD1 (5 bases). The CDR3 consists of 15 residues. Per the germline V gene, CDR1 is SGHVS and CDR2 is FQNEAQ. Trimming left V 4 bases short and J 0 bases short, with 12 bases between. The CDR3 nucleotides read TGTGCCAGCAGCTCCACCAGGGCGCTGAACACTGAAGCTTTCTTT. As protein: CASSSTRALNTEAFF.

The V and J genes are TRBV4-3 and TRBJ2-2; D ambiguous. This CDR3 region has 16 residues. Germline lookup yields CDR1 LGHNA and CDR2 YSLEER. Trimming pared 0 bases from V and 7 bases from J, leaving 15 bases between. This CDR3 is CASSQDKGAPSGELFF. In DNA form, the CDR3 reads TGCGCCAGCAGCCAAGATAAAGGAGCGCCAAGCGGGGAGCTGTTTTTT.

J is TRBJ1-4 and V is TRBV7-8; D is perhaps TRBD1 (5 bases). This CDR3 spans 20 amino acids. The ends were cut back, 5 bases at V and 0 bases at J, with 25 bases in the middle. Germline V gives CDR1 SGHVS, CDR2 FQNEAQ. Here the CDR3 DNA reads TGTGCCAGCAGCCTCTCTTCAGGGTCCCCATTCCATGCAACTAATGAAAAACTGTTTTTT. This sequence encodes CASSLSSGSPFHATNEKLFF.

The chain combines TRBV19 with TRBJ1-1, with D uncertain. Germline V gives CDR1 LNHDA, CDR2 SQIVND (reference sequence). The CDR3 extends over 15 amino acids. Trimming cost V 0 bases and J 0 bases, with 8 bases left between them. The CDR3 nucleotides read TGTGCCAGTAGTATAGACAGCTTCATGAACACTGAAGCTTTCTTT. Protein: CASSIDSFMNTEAFF.

V usage is TRBV4-2 and J usage is TRBJ1-2; no clear D. CDR3 length equals 14 residues. V was trimmed by 5 bases and J by 1 base, leaving 11 bases between them. Germline V gives CDR1 LGHNA, CDR2 YNFKEQ. For the CDR3, the DNA is TGTGCCAGCAGCAACGGACGGCATAACTATGGCTACACCTTC. The encoded protein is CASSNGRHNYGYTF.

The chain combines TRBV7-6 with TRBJ1-1; D is perhaps TRBD1 (5 bases). Germline loops: CDR1 SGHVS, CDR2 FNYEAQ. The V end was cut by 5 bases, the J end by 1 base, with 14 bases between. The CDR3 loop spans 15 amino acids. Here the CDR3 reads CASSPPGPANTEAFF. The CDR3 DNA follows: TGTGCCAGCAGCCCTCCGGGGCCCGCGAACACTGAAGCTTTCTTT. Full variable domain (rest looked up from reference TRBV7-6 and TRBJ1-1): GAGVSQSPRYKVTKRGQDVALRCDPISGHVSLYWYRQALGQGPEFLTYFNYEAQQDKSGLPNDRFSAERPEGSISTLTIQRTEQRDSAMYRCASSPPGPANTEAFFGQGTRLTVV.

This clonotype was detected a few times. The chain has TRBV28 and TRBJ1-2, with a possible D match to TRBD1 (5 bases). CDR1 is MDHEN, CDR2 SYDVKM, per germline. V was shortened by 7 bases and J by 4 bases, with 19 bases between the two germline ends. This CDR3 has 15 amino acids. The CDR3 region has the DNA TGTGCCAGCAAAAAACGGGGGGGGTCCGGCTATGGCTACACCTTC. Translating it yields CASKKRGGSGYGYTF.

This clonotype was seen more than once but under ten times. The chain links TRBV28 to TRBJ2-1; D is possibly TRBD2 (6 bases). The germline V and J ends were trimmed by 5 bases and 2 bases, with 10 bases remaining between them. Germline V lookup: CDR1 MDHEN, CDR2 SYDVKM. This CDR3 is 14 amino acids long. CDR3 residues: CASSTLATYNEQFF. The CDR3 coding sequence is TGTGCCAGCAGTACGCTAGCGACCTACAATGAGCAGTTCTTC.

This clonotype was counted only a few times. The CDR3 is CASKWRGTPSGFF. The CDR3 coding sequence is TGTGCCAGCAAGTGGCGGGGGACCCCGAGCGGGTTCTTC. The chain combines TRBV2 with TRBJ2-1; the match to TRBD2 covers 7 bases. The V segment lost 7 bases and the J segment 15 bases; nucleotides outside the gene matches: 15. The CDR3 covers 13 residues. CDR1 and CDR2 from the germline V gene are SNHLY and FYNNEI.

V usage is TRBV29-1 and J usage is TRBJ2-1, with D possibly TRBD2 on 7 matching bases. Between the trimmed V and J ends, which lost 7 bases and 4 bases, there was a span of 14 bases. Germline values: CDR1 SQVTM, CDR2 ANQGSEA. The CDR3 sequence is 13 residues long. In nucleotides, the CDR3 is TGCAGCGCTACGGGGGGCTCTTACAATGAGCAGTTCTTC. This gives the protein CSATGGSYNEQFF.